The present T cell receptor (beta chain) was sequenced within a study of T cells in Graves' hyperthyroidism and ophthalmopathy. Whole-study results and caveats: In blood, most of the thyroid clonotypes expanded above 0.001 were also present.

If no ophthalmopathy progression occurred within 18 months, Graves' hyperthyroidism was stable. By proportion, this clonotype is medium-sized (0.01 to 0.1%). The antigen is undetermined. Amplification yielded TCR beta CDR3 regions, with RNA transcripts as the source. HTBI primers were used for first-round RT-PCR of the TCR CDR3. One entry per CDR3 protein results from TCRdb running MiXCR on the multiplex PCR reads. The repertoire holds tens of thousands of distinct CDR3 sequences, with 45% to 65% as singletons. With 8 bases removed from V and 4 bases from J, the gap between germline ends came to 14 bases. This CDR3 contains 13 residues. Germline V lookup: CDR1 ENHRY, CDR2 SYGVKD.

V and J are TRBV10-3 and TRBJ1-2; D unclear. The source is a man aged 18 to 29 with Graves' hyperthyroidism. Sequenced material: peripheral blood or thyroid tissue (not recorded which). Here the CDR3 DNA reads TGTGCCATCTTCTCTCACGGCGGCTATGGCTACACCTTC. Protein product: CAIFSHGGYGYTF.